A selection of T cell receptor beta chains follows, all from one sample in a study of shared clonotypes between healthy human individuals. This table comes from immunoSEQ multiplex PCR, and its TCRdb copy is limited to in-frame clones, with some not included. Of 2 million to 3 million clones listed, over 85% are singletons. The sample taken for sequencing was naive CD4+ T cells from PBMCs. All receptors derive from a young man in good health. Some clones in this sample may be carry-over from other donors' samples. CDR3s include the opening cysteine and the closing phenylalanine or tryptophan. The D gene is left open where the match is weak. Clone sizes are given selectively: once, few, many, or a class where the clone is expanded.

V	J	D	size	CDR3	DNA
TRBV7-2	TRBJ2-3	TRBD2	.	CASGLVWTDTQYF	TGTGCCAGCGGACTAGTTTGGACAGATACGCAGTATTTT
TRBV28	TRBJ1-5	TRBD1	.	CASGLQGGSQPQHF	TGTGCCAGCGGACTCCAGGGGGGGAGTCAGCCCCAGCATTTT
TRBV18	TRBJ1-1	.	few	CASSPAEEAFF	TGTGCCAGCTCACCCGCAGAGGAAGCTTTCTTT
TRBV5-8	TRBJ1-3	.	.	CASSLGDPSGNTIYF	TGTGCCAGCAGCTTGGGGGACCCCTCTGGAAACACCATATATTTT
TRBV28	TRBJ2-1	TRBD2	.	CASSFFGTSGSDEQFF	TGTGCCAGCAGTTTTTTTGGTACTAGCGGGAGCGATGAGCAGTTCTTC
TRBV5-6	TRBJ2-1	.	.	CASSLGRGNEQFF	TGTGCCAGCAGCTTGGGTAGGGGAAATGAGCAGTTCTTC
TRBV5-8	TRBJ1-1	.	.	CASSPGVGANTEAFF	TGTGCCAGCAGCCCCGGGGTTGGGGCGAACACTGAAGCTTTCTTT
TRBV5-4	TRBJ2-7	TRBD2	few	CASSPGTRYEQYF	TGTGCCAGCAGCCCCGGGACTAGATACGAGCAGTACTTC
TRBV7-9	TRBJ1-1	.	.	CASSGGQPRLNAEAFF	TGTGCCAGCAGCGGGGGACAACCGCGTTTGAACGCTGAAGCTTTCTTT
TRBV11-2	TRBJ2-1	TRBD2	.	CASSFGMRGDNEQFF	TGTGCCAGCAGCTTCGGAATGCGGGGGGACAATGAGCAGTTCTTC
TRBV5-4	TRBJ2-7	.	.	CASSFERSSYEQYF	TGTGCCAGCAGCTTCGAGCGGAGCTCCTACGAGCAGTACTTC
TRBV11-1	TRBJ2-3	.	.	CASSPGAGTQYF	TGTGCCAGCAGCCCAGGCGCGGGTACGCAGTATTTT
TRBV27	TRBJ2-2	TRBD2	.	CASRKRGLANTGELFF	TGTGCCAGCAGAAAAAGGGGACTAGCGAACACCGGGGAGCTGTTTTTT
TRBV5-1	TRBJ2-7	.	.	CASSLATGNDEQYF	TGCGCCAGCAGCTTGGCCACGGGGAACGACGAGCAGTACTTC
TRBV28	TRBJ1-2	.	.	CASSLLGSNYGYTF	TGTGCCAGCAGCCTCTTGGGGTCTAACTATGGCTACACCTTC
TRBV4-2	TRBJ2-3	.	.	CASSQVSVSGVSTDTQYF	TGTGCCAGCAGCCAAGTGTCTGTTTCAGGAGTTAGCACAGATACGCAGTATTTT
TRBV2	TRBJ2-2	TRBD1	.	CASRGQAPGPGELFF	TGTGCCAGCAGGGGACAGGCTCCAGGTCCCGGGGAGCTGTTTTTT
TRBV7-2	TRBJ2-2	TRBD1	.	CASSLGQFANTGELFF	TGTGCCAGCAGCTTGGGACAGTTCGCGAACACCGGGGAGCTGTTTTTT
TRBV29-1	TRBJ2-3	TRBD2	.	CSTRTSSDTQYF	TGCAGCACCCGGACTAGCTCAGATACGCAGTATTTT
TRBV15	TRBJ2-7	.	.	CATSTGSFNEQYF	TGTGCCACCAGCACGGGGTCTTTCAACGAGCAGTACTTC
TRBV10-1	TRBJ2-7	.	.	CASSDRVAEGITYEQYF	TGCGCCAGCAGTGACAGGGTAGCTGAGGGGATTACCTACGAGCAGTACTTC
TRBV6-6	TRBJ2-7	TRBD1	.	CASTPGQGSYEQYF	TGTGCCAGCACACCGGGACAGGGTTCCTACGAGCAGTACTTC
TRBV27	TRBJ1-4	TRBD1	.	CASRSRDRGGDEKLFF	TGTGCCAGCAGGTCCCGGGACAGGGGCGGAGATGAAAAACTGTTTTTT
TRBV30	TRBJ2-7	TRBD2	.	CAWTRTSGSRYEQYF	TGTGCCTGGACCCGGACTAGCGGGAGTAGGTACGAGCAGTACTTC
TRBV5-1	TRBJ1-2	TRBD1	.	CASSFVPGTGGMDYTF	TGCGCCAGCAGCTTTGTTCCCGGGACAGGGGGCATGGACTACACCTTC
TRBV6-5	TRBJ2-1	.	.	CASSYLGQGPYNEQFF	TGTGCCAGCAGTTACTTAGGGCAGGGACCCTACAATGAGCAGTTCTTC
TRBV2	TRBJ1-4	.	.	CASQGGDFGKLFF	TGTGCCAGCCAGGGAGGGGACTTCGGAAAACTGTTTTTT
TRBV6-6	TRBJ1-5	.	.	CASSPRGPGNQPQHF	TGTGCCAGCAGTCCCAGGGGTCCCGGCAATCAGCCCCAGCATTTT
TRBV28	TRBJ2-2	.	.	CASSSIGPGELFF	TGTGCCAGCAGTTCCATAGGTCCCGGGGAGCTGTTTTTT
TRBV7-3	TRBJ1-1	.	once	CASSFGRDTEAFF	TGTGCCAGCAGCTTCGGCAGGGACACTGAAGCTTTCTTT
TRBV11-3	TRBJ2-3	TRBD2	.	CASSLGLAVSTDTQYF	TGTGCCAGCAGCCTCGGACTAGCGGTTAGCACAGATACGCAGTATTTT
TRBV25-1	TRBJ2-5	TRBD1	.	CASSGGPGRGRGETQYF	TGTGCCAGCAGCGGAGGGCCAGGCAGGGGGCGTGGAGAGACCCAGTACTTC
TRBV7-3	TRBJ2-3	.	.	CASSNYQGDTQYF	TGTGCCAGCAGCAACTACCAGGGAGATACGCAGTATTTT
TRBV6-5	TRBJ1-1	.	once	CASSYSQDSNTEAFF	TGTGCCAGCAGTTACTCACAGGACTCCAACACTGAAGCTTTCTTT
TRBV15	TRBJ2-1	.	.	CATSTRPNSYNEQFF	TGTGCCACCAGCACCCGGCCTAACTCCTACAATGAGCAGTTCTTC
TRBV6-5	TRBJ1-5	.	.	CASSRGRDDNQPQHF	TGTGCCAGCAGTCGGGGCCGGGATGATAATCAGCCCCAGCATTTT
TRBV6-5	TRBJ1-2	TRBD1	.	CASSYAGGANGYTF	TGTGCCAGCAGTTACGCAGGGGGCGCAAATGGCTACACCTTC
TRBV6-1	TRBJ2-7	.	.	CASSDYIVGRSYEQYF	TGTGCCAGCAGTGATTATATAGTGGGGAGATCCTACGAGCAGTACTTC
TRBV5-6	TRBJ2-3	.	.	CASSLPGTDTQYF	TGTGCCAGCAGCTTACCTGGCACAGATACGCAGTATTTT
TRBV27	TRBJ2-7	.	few	CASRRLGVQYF	TGTGCCAGCAGACGGTTAGGCGTGCAGTACTTC
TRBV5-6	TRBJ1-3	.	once	CASSLGYSGNTIYF	TGTGCCAGCAGCTTGGGATACTCTGGAAACACCATATATTTT
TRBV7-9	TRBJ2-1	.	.	CASSSRLVWSYNEQFF	TGTGCCAGCAGCTCAAGGCTAGTATGGTCCTACAATGAGCAGTTCTTC
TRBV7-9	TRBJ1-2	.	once	CASSLDYYGYTF	TGTGCCAGCAGCTTGGACTACTATGGCTACACCTTC
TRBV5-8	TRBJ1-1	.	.	CASSLRGMNTEAFF	TGTGCCAGCAGCTTGCGAGGCATGAACACTGAAGCTTTCTTT
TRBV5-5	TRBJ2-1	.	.	CASSFRSWNEQFF	TGTGCCAGCAGCTTCCGATCTTGGAATGAGCAGTTCTTC
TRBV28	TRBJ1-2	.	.	CASGGVGGYGYTF	TGTGCCAGCGGGGGGGTAGGAGGCTATGGCTACACCTTC
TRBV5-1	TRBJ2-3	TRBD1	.	CASSLPGTAGLSTDTQYF	TGCGCCAGCAGCTTACCCGGGACAGCAGGTTTAAGCACAGATACGCAGTATTTT
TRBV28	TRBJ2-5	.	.	CASSSRVGRVWETQYF	TGTGCCAGCAGCTCCAGGGTAGGCAGGGTATGGGAGACCCAGTACTTC
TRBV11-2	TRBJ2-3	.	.	CASSQGLSLTDTQYF	TGTGCCAGCAGCCAGGGACTTAGTCTGACAGATACGCAGTATTTT